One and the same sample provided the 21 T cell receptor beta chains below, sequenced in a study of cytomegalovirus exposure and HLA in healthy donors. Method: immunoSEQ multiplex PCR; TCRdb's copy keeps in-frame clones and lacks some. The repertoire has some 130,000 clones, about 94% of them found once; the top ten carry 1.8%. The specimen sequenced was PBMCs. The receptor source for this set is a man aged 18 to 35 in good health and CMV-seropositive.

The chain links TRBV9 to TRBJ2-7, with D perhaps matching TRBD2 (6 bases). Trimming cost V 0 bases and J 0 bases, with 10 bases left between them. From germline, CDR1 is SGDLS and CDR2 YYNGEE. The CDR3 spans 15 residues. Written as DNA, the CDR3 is TGTGCCAGCAGCGTAGAGGCGGGAAGCTCCTACGAGCAGTACTTC. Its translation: CASSVEAGSSYEQYF.

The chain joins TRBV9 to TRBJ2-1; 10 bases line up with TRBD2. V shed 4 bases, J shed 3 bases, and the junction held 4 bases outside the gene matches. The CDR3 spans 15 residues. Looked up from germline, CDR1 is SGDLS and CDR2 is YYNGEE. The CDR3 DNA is TGTGCCAGCAGCTTCAGCGGGAGGGTCTACAATGAGCAGTTCTTC. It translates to CASSFSGRVYNEQFF.

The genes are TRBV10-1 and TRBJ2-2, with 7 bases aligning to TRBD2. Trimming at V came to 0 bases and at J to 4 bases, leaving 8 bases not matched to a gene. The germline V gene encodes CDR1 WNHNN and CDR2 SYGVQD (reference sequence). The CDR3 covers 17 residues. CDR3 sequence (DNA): TGCGCCAGCAGTGAGTCGTCGGCGGGAGAGGCCACCGGGGAGCTGTTTTTT. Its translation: CASSESSAGEATGELFF.

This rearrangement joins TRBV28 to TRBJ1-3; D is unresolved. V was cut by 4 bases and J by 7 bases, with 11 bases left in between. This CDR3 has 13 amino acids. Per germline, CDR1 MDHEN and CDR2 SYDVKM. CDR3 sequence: CASSSGLRNTIYF. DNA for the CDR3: TGTGCCAGCAGTTCCGGACTGAGGAACACCATATATTTT.

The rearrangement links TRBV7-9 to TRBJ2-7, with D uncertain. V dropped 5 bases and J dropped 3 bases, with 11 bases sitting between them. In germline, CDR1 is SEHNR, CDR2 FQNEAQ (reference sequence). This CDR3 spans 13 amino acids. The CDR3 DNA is TGTGCCAGCAGCCAGAGGCCGGGCTACGAGCAGTACTTC. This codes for CASSQRPGYEQYF.

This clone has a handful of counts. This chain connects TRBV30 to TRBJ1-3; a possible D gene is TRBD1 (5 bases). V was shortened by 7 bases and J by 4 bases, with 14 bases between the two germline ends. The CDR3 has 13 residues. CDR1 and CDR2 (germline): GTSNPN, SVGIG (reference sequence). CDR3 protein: CALQALRGNTIYF. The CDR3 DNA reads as TGTGCCTTACAGGCCCTGCGGGGAAACACCATATATTTT.

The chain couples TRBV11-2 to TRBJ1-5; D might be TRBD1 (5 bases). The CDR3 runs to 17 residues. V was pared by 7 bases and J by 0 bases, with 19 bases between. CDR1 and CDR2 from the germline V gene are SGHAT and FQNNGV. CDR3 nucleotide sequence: TGTGCCAGCACCCCCCCCGAGACAGCTTATAGCAATCAGCCCCAGCATTTT. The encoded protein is CASTPPETAYSNQPQHF.

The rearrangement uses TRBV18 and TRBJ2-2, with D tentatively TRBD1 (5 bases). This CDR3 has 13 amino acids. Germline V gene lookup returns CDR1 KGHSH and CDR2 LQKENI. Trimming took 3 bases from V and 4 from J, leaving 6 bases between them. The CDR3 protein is CASSPGPTGELFF. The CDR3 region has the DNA TGTGCCAGCTCACCGGGGCCCACCGGGGAGCTGTTTTTT. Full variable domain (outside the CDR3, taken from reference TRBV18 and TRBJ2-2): NAGVMQNPRHLVRRRGQEARLRCSPMKGHSHVYWYRQLPEEGLKFMVYLQKENIIDESGMPKERFSAEFPKEGPSILRIQQVVRGDSAAYFCASSPGPTGELFFGEGSRLTVL.

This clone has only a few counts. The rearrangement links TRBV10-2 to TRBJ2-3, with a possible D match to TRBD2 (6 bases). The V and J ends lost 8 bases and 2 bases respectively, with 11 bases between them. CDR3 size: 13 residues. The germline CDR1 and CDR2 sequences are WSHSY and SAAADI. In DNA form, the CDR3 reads TGCGCCAGCCGAGCGGGTAACACAGATACGCAGTATTTT. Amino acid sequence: CASRAGNTDTQYF.

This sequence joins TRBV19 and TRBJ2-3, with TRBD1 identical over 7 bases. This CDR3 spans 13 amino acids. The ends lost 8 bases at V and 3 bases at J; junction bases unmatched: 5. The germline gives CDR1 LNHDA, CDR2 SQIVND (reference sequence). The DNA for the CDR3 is TGTGCCAGTGGGGACAGTAGAACAGATACGCAGTATTTT. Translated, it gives CASGDSRTDTQYF.

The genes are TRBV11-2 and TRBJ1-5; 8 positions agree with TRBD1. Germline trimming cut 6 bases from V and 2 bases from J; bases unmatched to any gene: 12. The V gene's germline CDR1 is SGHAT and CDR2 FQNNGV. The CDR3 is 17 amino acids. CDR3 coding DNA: TGTGCCAGCAGTTCTCTAGGACAGGGAGGGGGCAATCAGCCCCAGCATTTT. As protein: CASSSLGQGGGNQPQHF.

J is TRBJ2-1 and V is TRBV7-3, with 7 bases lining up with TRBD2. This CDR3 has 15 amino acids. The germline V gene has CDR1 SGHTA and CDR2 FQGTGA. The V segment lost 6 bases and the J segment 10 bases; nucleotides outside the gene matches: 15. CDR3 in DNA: TGTGCCAGCAGTTTTTCCCCGGGAGGTTATGGCGAGCAGTTCTTC. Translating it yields CASSFSPGGYGEQFF.

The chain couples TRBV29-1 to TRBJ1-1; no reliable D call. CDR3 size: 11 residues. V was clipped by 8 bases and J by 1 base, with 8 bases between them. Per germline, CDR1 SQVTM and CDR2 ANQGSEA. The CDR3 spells CSSRSNTEAFF. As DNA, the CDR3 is TGCAGCTCACGGTCGAACACTGAAGCTTTCTTT.

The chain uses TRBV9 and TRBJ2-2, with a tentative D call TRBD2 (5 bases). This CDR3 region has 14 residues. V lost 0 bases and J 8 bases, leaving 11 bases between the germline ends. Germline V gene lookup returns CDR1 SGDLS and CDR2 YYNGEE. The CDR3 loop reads CASSVETRGGELFF. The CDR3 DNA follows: TGTGCCAGCAGCGTAGAAACTAGAGGAGGGGAGCTGTTTTTT. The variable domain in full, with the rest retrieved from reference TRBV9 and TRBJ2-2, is DSGVTQTPKHLITATGQRVTLRCSPRSGDLSVYWYQQSLDQGLQFLIQYYNGEERAKGNILERFSAQQFPDLHSELNLSSLELGDSALYFCASSVETRGGELFFGEGSRLTVL.

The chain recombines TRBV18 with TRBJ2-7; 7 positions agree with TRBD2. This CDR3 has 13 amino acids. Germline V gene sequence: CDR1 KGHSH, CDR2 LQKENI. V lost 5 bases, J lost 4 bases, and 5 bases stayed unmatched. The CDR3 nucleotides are TGTGCCAGCTCAAGTTCAGCGGGATACGAGCAGTACTTC. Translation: CASSSSAGYEQYF.

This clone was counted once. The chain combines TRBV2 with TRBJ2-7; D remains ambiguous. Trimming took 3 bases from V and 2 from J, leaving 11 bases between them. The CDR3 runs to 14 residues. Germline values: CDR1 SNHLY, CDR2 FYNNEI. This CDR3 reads CASSESPPPYEQYF. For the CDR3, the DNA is TGTGCCAGCAGTGAGTCCCCCCCTCCCTACGAGCAGTACTTC.

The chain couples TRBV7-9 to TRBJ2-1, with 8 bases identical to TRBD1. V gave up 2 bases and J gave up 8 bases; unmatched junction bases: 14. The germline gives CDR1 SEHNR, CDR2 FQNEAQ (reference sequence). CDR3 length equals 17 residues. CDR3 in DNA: TGTGCCAGCAGCTTAACAAACATGGCCAGGGGGCACCATGAGCAGTTCTTC. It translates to CASSLTNMARGHHEQFF.

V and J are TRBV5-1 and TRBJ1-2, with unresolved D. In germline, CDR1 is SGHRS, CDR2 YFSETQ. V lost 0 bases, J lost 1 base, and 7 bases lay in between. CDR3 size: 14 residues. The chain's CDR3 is CASSLGEFNYGYTF. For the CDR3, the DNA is TGCGCCAGCAGCTTGGGAGAATTTAACTATGGCTACACCTTC. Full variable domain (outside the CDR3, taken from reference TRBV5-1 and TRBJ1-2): KAGVTQTPRYLIKTRGQQVTLSCSPISGHRSVSWYQQTPGQGLQFLFEYFSETQRNKGNFPGRFSGRQFSNSRSEMNVSTLELGDSALYLCASSLGEFNYGYTFGSGTRLTVV.

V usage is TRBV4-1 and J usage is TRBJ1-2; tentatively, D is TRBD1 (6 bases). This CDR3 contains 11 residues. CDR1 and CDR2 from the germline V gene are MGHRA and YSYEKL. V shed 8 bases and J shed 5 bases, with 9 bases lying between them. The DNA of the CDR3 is TGCGCCAGCGGACAGAGATATGGCTACACCTTC. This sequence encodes CASGQRYGYTF.

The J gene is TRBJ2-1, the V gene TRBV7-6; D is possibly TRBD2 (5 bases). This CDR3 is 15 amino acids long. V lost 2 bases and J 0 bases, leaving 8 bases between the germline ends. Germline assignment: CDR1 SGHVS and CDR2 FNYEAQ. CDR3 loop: CASSLSGSSYNEQFF. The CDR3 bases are TGTGCCAGCAGCTTAAGCGGCTCCTCCTACAATGAGCAGTTCTTC.

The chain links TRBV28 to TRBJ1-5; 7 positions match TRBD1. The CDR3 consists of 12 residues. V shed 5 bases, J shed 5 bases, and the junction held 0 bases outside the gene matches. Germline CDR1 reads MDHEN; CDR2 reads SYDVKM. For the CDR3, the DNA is TGTGCCAGCAGTACAGGGGATCAGCCCCAGCATTTT. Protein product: CASSTGDQPQHF.